This T cell receptor (beta chain) emerged from a study of T-cell reconstitution after alpha-beta-depleted transplantation in children. The CDR3 has 15 amino acids. Losses at the gene ends were 3 bases for V and 9 bases for J; bases not matched to a gene: 9. Germline assignment: CDR1 DFQATT and CDR2 SNEGSKA (reference sequence). This clonotype was picked up many times. Preparation of the TCRbeta library used unique molecular identifiers. One entry per CDR3 protein, called by TCRdb with MiXCR from the PCR reads. Of around 600,000 distinct CDR3 sequences in the sample, over 9.5% were seen once. The specimen comprised PBMCs from the stem cell graft donor, sampled from the stem cell graft. J is TRBJ2-1 and V is TRBV20-1; 12 bases line up with TRBD2. The receptor was isolated from a human donor who donated a stem cell graft to a child with acute myeloid leukemia. The CDR3 loop reads CSASRLAGAFSEQFF. The CDR3 DNA follows: TGCAGTGCTAGCCGACTAGCGGGGGCCTTCAGTGAGCAGTTCTTC.